A single sample is the source of the 30 T cell receptor beta chains below, sequenced in a study of blood T cells in healthy people across ages (dated by TCRdb to about 2015). Libraries came from 5' RACE. For sequencing, an Illumina HiSeq 2500 was employed. The second PCR ran for about 6 to 11 cycles and used a J-beta primer mix along with a sample-barcoded 5' primer. TCRdb trimmed the raw reads at Q25, called clones with MiXCR and kept productive beta chains. Rows with one shared CDR3 protein collapse into an entry with the most common genes and DNA. A total of around 1,000,000 distinct CDR3 sequences appear in this sample, approximately 25% of them only once. About 0.72% of the sample rests with the top ten. These data also featured in a second study, about T cells of mothers and their children.

The sample comprised blood. Receptors were obtained from a girl aged 2-10 years in good health.

V is TRBV7-9 and J is TRBJ2-4; 8 bases map to TRBD2. The CDR3 has 16 residues. The J segment lost 8 bases and the V segment lost 2 bases, leaving 11 bases of the junction unmatched. Germline assignment: CDR1 SEHNR and CDR2 FQNEAQ (reference sequence). The CDR3: CASSLFSGLEGHIQYF. CDR3 bases: TGTGCCAGCAGCTTATTTTCGGGACTAGAGGGTCACATTCAGTACTTC.

The chain couples TRBV9 to TRBJ2-5, with TRBD2 matching 7 bases. The J call may be incorrect, as the DNA end agrees better with TRBJ2-7. The CDR3 contains 15 residues. Germline assignment: CDR1 SGDLS and CDR2 YYNGEE. The CDR3 protein is CASSSGGGYSYEQYF. CDR3 bases: TGTGCCAGCAGTTCTGGGGGGGGTTACTCCTACGAGCAGTACTTC.

The chain links TRBV20-1 to TRBJ1-1; TRBD1 might be the D (5 bases). The CDR3 spans 13 residues. The V gene's germline CDR1 is DFQATT and CDR2 SNEGSKA (reference sequence). Trimming stripped 5 bases from V and 5 bases from J, with 15 bases between. CDR3 nucleotide sequence: TGCAGTGCTCCCGCCACCGGGGGTACTGAAGCTTTCTTT. Amino acid sequence: CSAPATGGTEAFF.

This clonotype showed up just a few times. Its ends do not fully match the called genes, so a read error is possible. This sequence joins TRBV29-1 and TRBJ2-3, with 7 bases identical to TRBD2. Germline V gene lookup returns CDR1 SQVTM and CDR2 ANQGSEA. The CDR3 consists of 15 residues. CDR3 region: CSVQTPSPTRETQYF. The CDR3 region has the DNA TGCAGCGTCCAAACCCCTTCCCCAACGCGGGAGACCCAGTACTTT.

This clonotype has more than one count but fewer than ten. The rearrangement joins TRBV29-1 to TRBJ2-7; no definite D call. The CDR3 is 14 amino acids. Germline V gene sequence: CDR1 SQVTM, CDR2 ANQGSEA. Trimming removed 1 base at V and 2 bases at J, with 12 bases between. The CDR3 DNA sequence: TGCAGCGTTGAAGGGGCTTCTACCACCTACGAGCAGTACTTC. This encodes CSVEGASTTYEQYF.

This clonotype was observed a handful of times. The V and J genes are TRBV2 and TRBJ2-2, with a weak D call TRBD1 (5 bases). Looked up from germline, CDR1 is SNHLY and CDR2 is FYNNEI. V was cut by 6 bases and J by 3 bases, with 8 bases left in between. The CDR3 loop spans 13 amino acids. The CDR3 DNA reads TGTGCCAGCAGGGACACTTACACCGGGGAGCTGTTTTTT. It codes for CASRDTYTGELFF. Full variable domain (outside the CDR3, taken from reference TRBV2 and TRBJ2-2): EPEVTQTPSHQVTQMGQEVILRCVPISNHLYFYWYRQILGQKVEFLVSFYNNEISEKSEIFDDQFSVERPDGSNFTLKIRSTKLEDSAMYFCASRDTYTGELFFGEGSRLTVL.

The chain couples TRBV10-3 to TRBJ1-1; 9 bases map to TRBD1. Germline trimming cut 0 bases from V and 6 bases from J; bases unmatched to any gene: 8. The CDR3 sequence is 16 residues long. Germline loops: CDR1 ENHRY, CDR2 SYGVKD. The CDR3 protein is CAISESRGQGFPEAFF. For the CDR3, the DNA is TGTGCCATCAGTGAGTCGCGGGGACAGGGCTTCCCTGAAGCTTTCTTT.

This clonotype has more than one count but fewer than ten. The CDR3: CASVGQGGGETQYF. The CDR3 coding sequence is TGTGCCAGCGTTGGGCAAGGTGGAGGGGAGACCCAGTACTTC. The rearrangement uses TRBV2 and TRBJ2-5, with D possibly being TRBD2 (6 bases). V was cut by 8 bases and J by 5 bases, with 18 bases left in between. The CDR3 totals 14 residues. The germline V gene encodes CDR1 SNHLY and CDR2 FYNNEI.

This clonotype was detected many times. The chain uses TRBV6-2 or TRBV6-3 and TRBJ2-1; D is unresolved. The tail of the sequence fits TRBJ2-5 better, so the J call may be wrong. From germline, CDR1 is MNHEY and CDR2 SVGEGT. CDR3 size: 12 residues. Written as DNA, the CDR3 is TGTGCCAGCAATTCGCATGTGGAGACCCAGTACTTC. Its translation is CASNSHVETQYF.

This clonotype has just a few counts. V and J are TRBV6-5 and TRBJ2-1; 9 nucleotides align to TRBD1. The CDR3 is 18 amino acids. Germline loops: CDR1 MNHEY, CDR2 SVGAGI. V lost 4 bases, J lost 0 bases, and 10 bases stayed unmatched. CDR3 loop: CASSFMTGGFSSYNEQFF. The CDR3 nucleotides read TGTGCCAGCAGTTTTATGACAGGGGGTTTCAGCTCCTACAATGAGCAGTTCTTC.

The chain links TRBV7-6 to TRBJ2-1, with a weak D call TRBD2 (5 bases). Germline V gene lookup returns CDR1 SGHVS and CDR2 FNYEAQ. V lost 6 bases to trimming and J lost 3 bases, with 12 bases between them. This CDR3 region has 14 residues. Here the CDR3 reads CASSNGLDYNEQFF. Here the CDR3 DNA reads TGTGCCAGCAGTAATGGACTGGACTACAATGAGCAGTTCTTC.

This clonotype was seen more than once but under ten times. This sequence joins TRBV9 and TRBJ2-1, with 7 nucleotides matching TRBD2. This CDR3 contains 15 residues. Germline V lookup: CDR1 SGDLS, CDR2 YYNGEE. V lost 2 bases to trimming and J lost 5 bases; unmatched junction nucleotides: 7. As DNA, the CDR3 is TGTGCCAGCAGCGTTGGCGGGAGTGTCAACAATGAGCAGTTCTTC. It encodes CASSVGGSVNNEQFF. The whole variable domain, remainder taken from reference TRBV9 and TRBJ2-1, is DSGVTQTPKHLITATGQRVTLRCSPRSGDLSVYWYQQSLDQGLQFLIQYYNGEERAKGNILERFSAQQFPDLHSELNLSSLELGDSALYFCASSVGGSVNNEQFFGPGTRLTVL.

This chain uses TRBV28 with TRBJ1-3, with D uncertain. Germline values: CDR1 MDHEN, CDR2 SYDVKM. Trimming stripped 3 bases from V and 0 bases from J, with 6 bases between. This CDR3 is built from 14 residues. CDR3: CASSFRDSGNTIYF. The CDR3 nucleotides are TGTGCCAGCAGTTTTCGGGACTCTGGAAACACCATATATTTT.

This clonotype appeared once. V gene TRBV29-1 combines with J gene TRBJ2-5; tentatively, D is TRBD2 (5 bases). The J call may not be correct, given that the DNA end is closer to TRBJ2-1. Germline lookup yields CDR1 SQVTM and CDR2 ANQGSEA. The CDR3 runs to 12 residues. CDR3: CSVGLDYNEQFF. Here the CDR3 DNA reads TGCAGCGTAGGACTGGATTACAATGAGCAGTTCTTC.

This clonotype was counted only a few times. The chain employs TRBV20-1 and TRBJ2-5; D ambiguous. The CDR3 loop spans 12 amino acids. V was shortened by 3 bases and J by 0 bases, with 5 bases between the two germline ends. CDR1 and CDR2 (germline): DFQATT, SNEGSKA (reference sequence). The CDR3 reads CSASPYQETQYF. The CDR3 coding sequence is TGCAGTGCTAGTCCCTACCAAGAGACCCAGTACTTC.

The chain links TRBV18 to TRBJ1-2; TRBD1 is a possible D gene (5 bases). From germline, CDR1 is KGHSH and CDR2 LQKENI. Trimming removed 8 bases at V and 3 bases at J, with 13 bases between. CDR3 length equals 13 residues. CDR3 loop: CASGRGGDYGYTF. The CDR3 coding sequence is TGTGCCAGCGGCCGGGGGGGAGACTATGGCTACACCTTC.

The genes are TRBV7-2 and TRBJ2-7; the match to TRBD1 covers 8 bases. CDR3 length: 15 amino acids. V trimming: 5 bases; J trimming: 3 bases; junction bases outside the gene matches: 9. Germline V gives CDR1 SGHTA, CDR2 FQGNSA. DNA of the CDR3: TGTGCCAGCAGCGCAGCCGGGACAGGCATCTACGAGCAGTACTTC. This codes for CASSAAGTGIYEQYF.

The chain combines TRBV12-3 or TRBV12-4 with TRBJ2-7, with D tentatively TRBD2 (6 bases). The J call could be wrong; TRBJ2-1 is a better fit for the DNA end. CDR3 length equals 16 residues. For the CDR3, the DNA is TGTGCCAGCAGTTTGGTTGACGGGAGTCCCTACAATGAGCAGTTCTTC. Encoded protein: CASSLVDGSPYNEQFF.

V gene TRBV6-4 combines with J gene TRBJ2-1; D gene uncertain. The V and J ends lost 2 bases and 6 bases respectively, with 11 bases between them. This CDR3 is 14 amino acids long. Germline lookup yields CDR1 MRHNA and CDR2 SNTAGT. The CDR3 bases are TGTGCCAGCAGTGACAGGCCCTCAGCCAATGAGCAGTTCTTC. Translation gives CASSDRPSANEQFF.

This clonotype has a handful of counts. The V and J genes are TRBV15 and TRBJ2-7; D is perhaps TRBD1 or TRBD2 (5 bases each). The CDR3 runs to 14 residues. The germline gives CDR1 LNHNV, CDR2 YYDKDF (reference sequence). V was cut by 0 bases and J by 5 bases, with 11 bases left in between. CDR3 bases: TGTGCCACCAGCAGAGATCTTAGGGGACACGAGCAGTACTTC. It is translated as CATSRDLRGHEQYF.

The CDR3 sequence: CASSSPLAAYNEQFF. The CDR3 region has the DNA TGTGCCAGCTCCTCCCCGCTAGCGGCATACAATGAGCAGTTCTTC. The chain employs TRBV12-3 or TRBV12-4 and TRBJ2-1, with 7 bases identical to TRBD2. Trimming removed 8 bases from V and 4 bases from J; junction bases left unmatched: 11. The CDR3 length is 15 residues.

The chain uses TRBV11-2 and TRBJ2-1; D not certain. There are 15 residues in the CDR3. The germline CDR1 and CDR2 sequences are SGHAT and FQNNGV. Deletions cut 1 base from V and 8 bases from J, with 15 bases between. The CDR3 sequence: CASSLVGGSSHEQFF. In DNA form, the CDR3 reads TGTGCCAGCAGCTTAGTTGGCGGTTCCTCCCATGAGCAGTTCTTC.

The chain joins TRBV12-3 or TRBV12-4 to TRBJ1-2; D remains ambiguous. The V gene lost 4 bases and the J gene lost 2 bases, with 5 bases spanning the gap. CDR3 length: 12 amino acids. CDR3 in amino acids: CASSWSNYGYTF. In DNA, the CDR3 is TGTGCCAGCAGTTGGAGCAACTATGGCTACACCTTC.

This chain links TRBV4-1 with TRBJ2-3, with TRBD2 matching over 10 bases. The CDR3 consists of 16 residues. Germline values: CDR1 MGHRA, CDR2 YSYEKL. J gave up 4 bases and V 4 bases, and 8 bases lay outside the gene matches. CDR3 sequence: CASSLTLAGVADTQYF. CDR3 DNA: TGCGCCAGCAGCCTTACCCTAGCGGGGGTCGCAGATACGCAGTATTTT.

This rearrangement joins TRBV4-2 to TRBJ1-2, with D perhaps TRBD1 (6 bases). Germline V gives CDR1 LGHNA, CDR2 YNFKEQ. Trimming cost V 2 bases and J 4 bases, with 23 bases left between them. This CDR3 has 18 amino acids. The CDR3, as DNA: TGTGCCAGCAGCCAAAGCAAGTCTTCGGGGGCAGCCCGCTATGGCTACACCTTC. It encodes CASSQSKSSGAARYGYTF.

The chain couples TRBV20-1 to TRBJ1-1, with D unresolved. The CDR3 runs to 10 residues. Germline CDR1 is DFQATT and CDR2 is SNEGSKA (reference sequence). The ends were cut back, 6 bases at V and 6 bases at J, with 8 bases in the middle. As DNA, the CDR3 is TGCAGTGCCTCGCCCCCTGAAGCTTTCTTT. It specifies CSASPPEAFF.

CDR3 nucleotide sequence: TGTGCCAGACGCCCCAGGGCCGCCGTTTATGGCTACACCTTC. Its protein is CARRPRAAVYGYTF. The chain recombines TRBV19 with TRBJ1-2, with D possibly being TRBD1 (5 bases). The V gene's germline CDR1 is LNHDA and CDR2 SQIVND (reference sequence). V lost 9 bases and J lost 5, with 19 bases in between. This CDR3 is built from 14 residues.

The V gene is TRBV20-1, the J gene TRBJ1-1; possibly TRBD1 for D (6 bases). The CDR3 has 15 residues. The V and J ends lost 2 bases and 0 bases respectively, with 13 bases between them. The V gene's germline CDR1 is DFQATT and CDR2 SNEGSKA (reference sequence). DNA for the CDR3: TGCAGTGCTAGAAGTCCGACAGGTATGAACACTGAAGCTTTCTTT. Residues: CSARSPTGMNTEAFF.

There are a few counts of this clonotype. The chain has TRBV20-1 and TRBJ2-6, with D unresolved. Trimming left V 0 bases short and J 0 bases short, with 12 bases between. The CDR3 covers 17 residues. Germline CDR1 is DFQATT and CDR2 is SNEGSKA (reference sequence). The CDR3 sequence is CSARDPGYNSGANVLTF. The CDR3 DNA is TGCAGTGCTAGAGATCCAGGCTACAACTCTGGGGCCAACGTCCTGACTTTC.

To note about this clonotype: An end of the junction does not agree with germline; a read error may underlie this. J is TRBJ2-6 and V is TRBV7-9; no firm D call. The CDR3 sequence is 15 residues long. Germline values: CDR1 SEHNR, CDR2 FQNEAQ (reference sequence). CDR3: CTSSFQSPGANVLTF. DNA for the CDR3: TGTACCAGCAGCTTCCAGTCCCCTGGGGCCAACGTCCTGACTTTC. Filled out from reference TRBV7-9 and TRBJ2-6, the complete variable domain reads DTGVSQNPRHKITKRGQNVTFRCDPISEHNRLYWYRQTLGQGPEFLTYFQNEAQLEKSRLLSDRFSAERPKGSFSTLEIQRTEQGDSAMYLCTSSFQSPGANVLTFGAGSRLTVL.